Detailed here is one T cell receptor beta chain. Its antigen is not identified. Generated by immunoSEQ multiplex PCR, the TCRdb table keeps only in-frame clones and is missing some. The table lists more than 110,000 clones, 80% to 90% of them singletons, with 7.5% to 8.5% in the top ten. Germline assignment: CDR1 SGHNT and CDR2 YENEEA. CDR3 size: 13 residues. Trimming pared 1 base from V and 2 bases from J, leaving 6 bases between. This record belongs to a study of T cell responses to AZD1222 COVID-19 vaccine. General observations from the study: Possibly, clonal diversity was underestimated; donors were largely white British and included more females. Vaccine-related CD4 TCRs covered spike, predominating at 160-218 and 743-854. The study sampled repertoires only after the peak T cell response. Unmutated variant regions are reportedly targeted by nearly half of spike-specific TCRs.

This specimen was peripheral blood, taken on day 0 of AZD1222 vaccination. This TCR was recovered from an adult in good health. V gene TRBV11-3 combines with J gene TRBJ2-7, with D unclear. The CDR3 DNA follows: TGTGCCAGCAGCTTAGGGGTCGCCTACGAGCAGTACTTC. Protein product: CASSLGVAYEQYF.